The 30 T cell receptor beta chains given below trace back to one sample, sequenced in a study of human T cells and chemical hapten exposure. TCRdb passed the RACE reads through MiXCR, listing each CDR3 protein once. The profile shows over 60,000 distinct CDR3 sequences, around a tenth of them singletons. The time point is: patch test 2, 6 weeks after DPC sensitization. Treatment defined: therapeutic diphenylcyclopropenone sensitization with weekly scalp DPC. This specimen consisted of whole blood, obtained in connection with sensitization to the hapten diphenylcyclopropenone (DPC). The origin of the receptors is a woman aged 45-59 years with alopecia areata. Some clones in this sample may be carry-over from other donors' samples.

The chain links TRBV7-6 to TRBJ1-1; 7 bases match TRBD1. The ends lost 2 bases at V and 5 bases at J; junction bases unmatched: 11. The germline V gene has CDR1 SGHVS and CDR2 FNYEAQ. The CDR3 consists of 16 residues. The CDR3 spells CASSLRRSGGDTEAFF. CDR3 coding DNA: TGTGCCAGCAGCTTAAGGCGGTCAGGGGGGGATACTGAAGCTTTCTTT.

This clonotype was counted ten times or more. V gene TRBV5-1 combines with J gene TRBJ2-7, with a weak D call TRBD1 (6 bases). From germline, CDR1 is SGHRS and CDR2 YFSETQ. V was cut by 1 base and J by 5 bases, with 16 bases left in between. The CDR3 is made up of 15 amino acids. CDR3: CASSLSNRVADEQYF. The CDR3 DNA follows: TGCGCCAGCAGCTTGAGCAACAGGGTTGCGGACGAGCAGTACTTC.

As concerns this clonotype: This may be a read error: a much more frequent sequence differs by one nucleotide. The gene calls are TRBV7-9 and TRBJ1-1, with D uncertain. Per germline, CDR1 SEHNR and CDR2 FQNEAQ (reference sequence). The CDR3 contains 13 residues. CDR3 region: CVSSPRLNTEAFF. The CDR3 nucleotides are TGTGTCAGCAGCCCCCGACTAAACACTGAAGCTTTCTTT.

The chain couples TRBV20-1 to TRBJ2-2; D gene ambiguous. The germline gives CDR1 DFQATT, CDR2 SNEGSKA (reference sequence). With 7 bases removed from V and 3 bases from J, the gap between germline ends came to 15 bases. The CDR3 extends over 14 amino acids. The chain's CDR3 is CSVRKTDYTGELFF. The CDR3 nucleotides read TGCAGTGTTCGTAAAACGGATTACACCGGGGAGCTGTTTTTT.

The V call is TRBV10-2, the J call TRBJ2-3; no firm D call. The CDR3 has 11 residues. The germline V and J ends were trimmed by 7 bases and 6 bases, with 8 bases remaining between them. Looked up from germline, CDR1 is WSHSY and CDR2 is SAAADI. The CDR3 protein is CASTEGDTQYF. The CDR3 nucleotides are TGCGCCAGCACCGAAGGGGATACGCAGTATTTT.

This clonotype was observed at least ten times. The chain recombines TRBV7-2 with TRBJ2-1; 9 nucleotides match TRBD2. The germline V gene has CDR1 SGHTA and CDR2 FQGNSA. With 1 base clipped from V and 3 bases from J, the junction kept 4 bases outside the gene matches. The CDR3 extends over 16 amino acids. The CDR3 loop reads CASSLDPAGGYNEQFF. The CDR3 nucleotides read TGTGCCAGCAGCTTAGATCCAGCGGGAGGCTACAATGAGCAGTTCTTC.

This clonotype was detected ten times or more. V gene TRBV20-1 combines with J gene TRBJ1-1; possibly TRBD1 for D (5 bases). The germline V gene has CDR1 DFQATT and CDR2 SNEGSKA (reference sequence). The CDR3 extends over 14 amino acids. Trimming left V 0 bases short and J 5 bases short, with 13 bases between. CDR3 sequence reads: CSARDSGSRTEAFF. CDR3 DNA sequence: TGCAGTGCTAGAGATTCAGGGTCTAGGACTGAAGCTTTCTTT.

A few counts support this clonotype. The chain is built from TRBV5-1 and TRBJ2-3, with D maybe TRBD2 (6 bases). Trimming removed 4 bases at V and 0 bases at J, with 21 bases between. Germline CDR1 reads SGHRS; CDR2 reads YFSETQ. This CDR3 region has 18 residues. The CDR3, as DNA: TGCGCCAGCAGCCCGAGTATCACCCTAGCGCCTAGCACAGATACGCAGTATTTT. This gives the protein CASSPSITLAPSTDTQYF. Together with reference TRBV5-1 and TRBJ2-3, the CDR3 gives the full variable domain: KAGVTQTPRYLIKTRGQQVTLSCSPISGHRSVSWYQQTPGQGLQFLFEYFSETQRNKGNFPGRFSGRQFSNSRSEMNVSTLELGDSALYLCASSPSITLAPSTDTQYFGPGTRLTVL.

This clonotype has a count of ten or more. Written as DNA, the CDR3 is TGTGCCAGCTCAACAAACCGCAGGGGGTCAGACACTGAAGCTTTCTTT. This translates into CASSTNRRGSDTEAFF. The rearrangement links TRBV18 to TRBJ1-1, with 7 bases lining up with TRBD1. Per germline, CDR1 KGHSH and CDR2 LQKENI. The CDR3 covers 16 residues. V dropped 5 bases and J dropped 3; count of bases not matched to a gene: 12.

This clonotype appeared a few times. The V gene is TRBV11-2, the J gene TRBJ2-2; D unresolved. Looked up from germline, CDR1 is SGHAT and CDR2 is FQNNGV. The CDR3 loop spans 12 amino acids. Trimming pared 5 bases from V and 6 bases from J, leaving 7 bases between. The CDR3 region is CASSRLSGELFF. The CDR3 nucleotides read TGTGCCAGCAGCCGACTTTCCGGGGAGCTGTTTTTT. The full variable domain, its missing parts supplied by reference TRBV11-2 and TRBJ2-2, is EAGVAQSPRYKIIEKRQSVAFWCNPISGHATLYWYQQILGQGPKLLIQFQNNGVVDDSQLPKDRFSAERLKGVDSTLKIQPAKLEDSAVYLCASSRLSGELFFGEGSRLTVL.

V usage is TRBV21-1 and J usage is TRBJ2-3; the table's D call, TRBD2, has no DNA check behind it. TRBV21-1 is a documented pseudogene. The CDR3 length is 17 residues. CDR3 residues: CASSKSRLAETADTQYF. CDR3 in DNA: TGTGCCAGCAGCAAATCCAGACTAGCGGAGACCGCAGATACGCAGTATTTT.

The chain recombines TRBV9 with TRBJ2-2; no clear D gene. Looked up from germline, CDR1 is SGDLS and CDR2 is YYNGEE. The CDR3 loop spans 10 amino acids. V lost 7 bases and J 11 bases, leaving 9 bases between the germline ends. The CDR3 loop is CASRYEELFF. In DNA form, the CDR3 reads TGTGCCAGCCGTTACGAAGAGCTGTTTTTT. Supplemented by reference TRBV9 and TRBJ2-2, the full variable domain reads DSGVTQTPKHLITATGQRVTLRCSPRSGDLSVYWYQQSLDQGLQFLIQYYNGEERAKGNILERFSAQQFPDLHSELNLSSLELGDSALYFCASRYEELFFGEGSRLTVL.

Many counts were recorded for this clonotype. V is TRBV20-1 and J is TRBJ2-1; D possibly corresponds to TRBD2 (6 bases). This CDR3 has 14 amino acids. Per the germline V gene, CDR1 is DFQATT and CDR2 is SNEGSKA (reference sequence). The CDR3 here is CSPRLDGTYNEQFF. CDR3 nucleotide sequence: TGCAGCCCCAGACTAGATGGGACCTACAATGAGCAGTTCTTC.

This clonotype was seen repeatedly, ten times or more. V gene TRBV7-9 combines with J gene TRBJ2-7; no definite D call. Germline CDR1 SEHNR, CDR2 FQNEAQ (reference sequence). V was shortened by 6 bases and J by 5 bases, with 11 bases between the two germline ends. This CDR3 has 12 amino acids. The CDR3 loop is CASSQPANEQYF. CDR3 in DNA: TGTGCCAGCAGTCAACCGGCGAACGAGCAGTACTTC.

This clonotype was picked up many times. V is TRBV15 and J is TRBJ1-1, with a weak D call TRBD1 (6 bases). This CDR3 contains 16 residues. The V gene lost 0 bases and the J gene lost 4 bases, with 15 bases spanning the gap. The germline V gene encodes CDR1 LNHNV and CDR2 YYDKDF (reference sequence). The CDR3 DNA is TGTGCCACCAGCAGAGACCCCACAGGGTTGGGCACTGAAGCTTTCTTT. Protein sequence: CATSRDPTGLGTEAFF.

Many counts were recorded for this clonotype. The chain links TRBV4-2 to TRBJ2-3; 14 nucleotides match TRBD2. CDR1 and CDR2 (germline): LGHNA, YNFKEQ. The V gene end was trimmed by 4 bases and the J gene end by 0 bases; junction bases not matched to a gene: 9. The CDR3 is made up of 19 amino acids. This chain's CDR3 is CASSPIGTSGSHSTDTQYF. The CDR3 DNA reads TGTGCCAGCAGCCCGATCGGGACTAGCGGGAGTCACAGCACAGATACGCAGTATTTT.

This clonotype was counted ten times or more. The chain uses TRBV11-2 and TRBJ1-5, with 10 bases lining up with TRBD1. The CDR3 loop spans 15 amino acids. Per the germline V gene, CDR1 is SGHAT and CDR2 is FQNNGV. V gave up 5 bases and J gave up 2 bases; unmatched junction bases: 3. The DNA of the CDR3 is TGTGCCAGCAGCGTAGGGACAGGGGGCAATCAGCCCCAGCATTTT. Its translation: CASSVGTGGNQPQHF. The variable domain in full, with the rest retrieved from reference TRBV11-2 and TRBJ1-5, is EAGVAQSPRYKIIEKRQSVAFWCNPISGHATLYWYQQILGQGPKLLIQFQNNGVVDDSQLPKDRFSAERLKGVDSTLKIQPAKLEDSAVYLCASSVGTGGNQPQHFGDGTRLSIL.

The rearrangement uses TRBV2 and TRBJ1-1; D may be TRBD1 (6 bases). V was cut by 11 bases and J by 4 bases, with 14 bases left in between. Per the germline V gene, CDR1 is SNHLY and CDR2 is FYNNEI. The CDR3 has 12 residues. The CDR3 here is CAGGQGGTEAFF. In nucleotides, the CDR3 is TGTGCCGGGGGCCAAGGCGGCACTGAAGCTTTCTTT.

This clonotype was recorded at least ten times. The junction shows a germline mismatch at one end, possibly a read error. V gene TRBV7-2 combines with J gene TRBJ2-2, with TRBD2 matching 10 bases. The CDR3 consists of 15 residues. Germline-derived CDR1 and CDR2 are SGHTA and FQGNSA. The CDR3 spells CASRLAGGNTGELFF. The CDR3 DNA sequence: TGTGCCAGCAGATTAGCGGGAGGGAACACCGGGGAGCTGTTTTTT.

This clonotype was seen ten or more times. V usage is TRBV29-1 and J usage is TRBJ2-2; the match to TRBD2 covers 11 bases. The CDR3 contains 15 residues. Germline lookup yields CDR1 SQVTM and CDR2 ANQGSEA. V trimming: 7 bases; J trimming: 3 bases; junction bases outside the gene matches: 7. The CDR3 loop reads CSATTSGSYTGELFF. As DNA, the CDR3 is TGCAGCGCTACTACTAGCGGGAGTTACACCGGGGAGCTGTTTTTT.

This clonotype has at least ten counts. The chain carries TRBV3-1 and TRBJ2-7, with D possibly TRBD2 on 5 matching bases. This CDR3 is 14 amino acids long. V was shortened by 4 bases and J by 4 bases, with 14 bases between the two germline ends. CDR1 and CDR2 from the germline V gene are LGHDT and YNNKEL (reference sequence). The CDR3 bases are TGTGCCAGCAGCCCCCGAGAGGGCCCATACGAGCAGTACTTC. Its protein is CASSPREGPYEQYF.

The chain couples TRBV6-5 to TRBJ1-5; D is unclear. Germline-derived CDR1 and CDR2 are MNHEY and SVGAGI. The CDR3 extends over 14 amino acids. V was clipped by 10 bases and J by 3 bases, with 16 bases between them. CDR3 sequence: CANRPPGSNQPQHF. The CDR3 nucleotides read TGTGCCAACAGACCCCCTGGTTCCAATCAGCCCCAGCATTTT.

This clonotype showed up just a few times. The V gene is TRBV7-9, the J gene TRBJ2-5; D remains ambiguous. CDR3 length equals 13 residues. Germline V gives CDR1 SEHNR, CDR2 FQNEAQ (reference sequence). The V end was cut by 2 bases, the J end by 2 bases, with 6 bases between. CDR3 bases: TGTGCCAGCAGCTTAACCCTACAAGAGACCCAGTACTTC. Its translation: CASSLTLQETQYF.

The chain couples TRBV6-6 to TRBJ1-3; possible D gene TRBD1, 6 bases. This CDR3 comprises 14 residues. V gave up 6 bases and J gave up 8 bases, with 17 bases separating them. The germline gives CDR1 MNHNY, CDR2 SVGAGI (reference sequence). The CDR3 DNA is TGTGCCAGCAGCATACAGGGAACCCTGGACACCATATATTTT. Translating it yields CASSIQGTLDTIYF.

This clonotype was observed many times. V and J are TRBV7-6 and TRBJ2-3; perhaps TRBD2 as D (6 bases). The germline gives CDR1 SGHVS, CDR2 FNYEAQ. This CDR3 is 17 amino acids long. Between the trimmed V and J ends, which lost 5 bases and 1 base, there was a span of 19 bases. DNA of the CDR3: TGTGCCAGCAGCCCTCCCAGTGGGGGGAGTGGCACAGATACGCAGTATTTT. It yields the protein CASSPPSGGSGTDTQYF.

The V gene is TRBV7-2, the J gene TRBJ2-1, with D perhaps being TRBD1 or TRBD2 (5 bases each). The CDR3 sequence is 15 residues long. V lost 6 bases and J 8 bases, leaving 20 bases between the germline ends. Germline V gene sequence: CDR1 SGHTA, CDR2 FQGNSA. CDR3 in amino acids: CASRITGHEGHEQFF. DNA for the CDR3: TGTGCCAGCAGGATAACAGGTCACGAGGGCCATGAGCAGTTCTTC.

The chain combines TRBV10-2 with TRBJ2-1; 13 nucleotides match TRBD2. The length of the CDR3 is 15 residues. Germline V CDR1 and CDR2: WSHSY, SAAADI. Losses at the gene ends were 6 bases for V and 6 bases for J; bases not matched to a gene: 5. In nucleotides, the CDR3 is TGCGCCAGCAGAATGGGACTAGCGGGACCCAATGAGCAGTTCTTC. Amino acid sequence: CASRMGLAGPNEQFF.

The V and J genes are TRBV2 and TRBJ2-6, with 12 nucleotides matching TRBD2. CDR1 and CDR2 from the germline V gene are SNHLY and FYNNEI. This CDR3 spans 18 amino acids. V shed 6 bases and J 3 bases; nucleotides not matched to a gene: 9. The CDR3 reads CASSAGLAGFFGANVLTF. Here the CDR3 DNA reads TGTGCCAGCAGCGCTGGACTAGCGGGATTCTTTGGGGCCAACGTCCTGACTTTC.

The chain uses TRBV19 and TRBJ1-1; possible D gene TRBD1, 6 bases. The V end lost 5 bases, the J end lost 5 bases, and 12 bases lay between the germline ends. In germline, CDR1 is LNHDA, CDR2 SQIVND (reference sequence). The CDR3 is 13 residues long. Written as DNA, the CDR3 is TGTGCCAGTAGTTTTTTACAGGGTACTGAAGCTTTCTTT. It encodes CASSFLQGTEAFF.

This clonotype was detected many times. The CDR3 nucleotides read TGTGCCAGCTCGAAGGACAGGGTGAACACTGAAGCTTTCTTT. The encoded protein is CASSKDRVNTEAFF. V gene TRBV18 combines with J gene TRBJ1-1; 8 bases are a match to TRBD1. CDR1 is KGHSH, CDR2 LQKENI, per germline. The CDR3 is 14 residues long. V was clipped by 6 bases and J by 0 bases; unmatched bases: 3.